These 21 T cell receptor beta chains came from one sample sequenced in a study of shared clonotypes between healthy human individuals. The repertoire was sequenced with immunoSEQ multiplex PCR; TCRdb's copy has only in-frame clones and lacks some. Altogether hundreds of thousands of clones are present, around 95% being singletons, with the ten largest covering over 0.095%. CD45RO-negative CD8 cells positively selected for CCR7 made up the naive population, which excluded terminally differentiated effector memory CD45RA+ cells. The sequenced material came from naive CD8+ T cells sorted from blood. The receptors were sampled from a woman aged 25 to 39 in good health.

The rearrangement uses TRBV5-1 and TRBJ2-7; 7 bases fit TRBD2. Germline V gene lookup returns CDR1 SGHRS and CDR2 YFSETQ. There are 14 residues in the CDR3. V was pared by 0 bases and J by 2 bases, with 2 bases of the junction left unmatched. The CDR3, as DNA: TGCGCCAGCAGCTTGGTTGCGGGGGCCTACGAGCAGTACTTC. This gives the protein CASSLVAGAYEQYF. The full variable domain, in which reference TRBV5-1 and TRBJ2-7 provide the parts outside the CDR3, is KAGVTQTPRYLIKTRGQQVTLSCSPISGHRSVSWYQQTPGQGLQFLFEYFSETQRNKGNFPGRFSGRQFSNSRSEMNVSTLELGDSALYLCASSLVAGAYEQYFGPGTRLTVT.

This sequence joins TRBV19 and TRBJ2-7, with a tentative D call TRBD2 (5 bases). Germline V gene data show CDR1 as LNHDA and CDR2 as SQIVND (reference sequence). The V end was cut by 5 bases, the J end by 0 bases, with 5 bases between. The CDR3 is 12 residues long. In nucleotides, the CDR3 is TGTGCCAGTAGTCGGGACTCCTACGAGCAGTACTTC. It codes for CASSRDSYEQYF.

The chain is built from TRBV30 and TRBJ2-6; the D gene could be TRBD1 or TRBD2 (5 bases each). The CDR3 is 15 amino acids. Trimming shortened V by 4 bases and J by 2 bases, and 12 bases separated the two germline ends. Germline V CDR1 and CDR2: GTSNPN, SVGIG (reference sequence). DNA for the CDR3: TGTGCCTGGACTCTCGGGACCCCTGGGGCCAACGTCCTGACTTTC. This gives the protein CAWTLGTPGANVLTF.

J is TRBJ1-1 and V is TRBV27; D ambiguous. CDR3 size: 16 residues. Trimming took 3 bases from V and 7 from J, leaving 21 bases between them. The germline V gene has CDR1 MNHEY and CDR2 SMNVEV (reference sequence). Here the CDR3 DNA reads TGTGCCAGCAGTTTGGGCCCTGCGCGGCGGCGGGGTGAAGCTTTCTTT. Translating gives CASSLGPARRRGEAFF.

The genes are TRBV28 and TRBJ1-3; D remains unclear. With 2 bases removed from V and 0 bases from J, the gap between germline ends came to 8 bases. Germline-derived CDR1 and CDR2 are MDHEN and SYDVKM. The CDR3 loop spans 15 amino acids. This chain's CDR3 is CASSLRPSSGNTIYF. For the CDR3, the DNA is TGTGCCAGCAGTTTACGTCCGAGCTCTGGAAACACCATATATTTT. Looking up the rest from reference TRBV28 and TRBJ1-3 gives the full variable domain: DVKVTQSSRYLVKRTGEKVFLECVQDMDHENMFWYRQDPGLGLRLIYFSYDVKMKEKGDIPEGYSVSREKKERFSLILESASTNQTSMYLCASSLRPSSGNTIYFGEGSWLTVV.

The chain joins TRBV28 to TRBJ1-2; 7 bases agree with TRBD1. Germline CDR1 MDHEN, CDR2 SYDVKM. V shed 4 bases and J 4 bases; nucleotides not matched to a gene: 6. The CDR3 contains 14 residues. The CDR3 region has the DNA TGTGCCAGCAGTTCCCACTGGGACAGCTATGGCTACACCTTC. It yields the protein CASSSHWDSYGYTF.

The J gene is TRBJ1-6, the V gene TRBV9; D gene ambiguous. V lost 4 bases and J lost 10, with 18 bases in between. The germline gives CDR1 SGDLS, CDR2 YYNGEE. This CDR3 comprises 15 residues. CDR3 sequence: CASSISGNPRSPLHF. For the CDR3, the DNA is TGTGCCAGCAGCATCTCCGGGAACCCTCGGTCACCCCTCCACTTT. The variable domain in full, with the rest retrieved from reference TRBV9 and TRBJ1-6, is DSGVTQTPKHLITATGQRVTLRCSPRSGDLSVYWYQQSLDQGLQFLIQYYNGEERAKGNILERFSAQQFPDLHSELNLSSLELGDSALYFCASSISGNPRSPLHFGNGTRLTVT.

This rearrangement joins TRBV6-1 to TRBJ2-1, with D unclear. V dropped 6 bases and J dropped 3 bases, with 12 bases sitting between them. The CDR3 has 14 amino acids. The germline V gene has CDR1 MNHNS and CDR2 SASEGT. CDR3 region: CASRDEPYYNEQFF. The DNA for the CDR3 is TGTGCCAGCAGGGACGAGCCTTACTACAATGAGCAGTTCTTC.

The chain has TRBV27 and TRBJ1-5, with 10 bases aligning to TRBD1. The CDR3 length is 17 residues. CDR1 is MNHEY, CDR2 SMNVEV, per germline (reference sequence). The V segment lost 4 bases and the J segment 1 base; nucleotides outside the gene matches: 7. The CDR3 here is CASSSYRDRGSNQPQHF. CDR3 DNA sequence: TGTGCCAGCAGTTCATACCGGGACAGGGGAAGCAATCAGCCCCAGCATTTT.

CDR3 region: CATSRDRGLLNTEAFF. Written as DNA, the CDR3 is TGTGCCACCAGCCGGGACAGGGGACTCTTAAACACTGAAGCTTTCTTT. V is TRBV15 and J is TRBJ1-1, with 10 positions matching TRBD1. The CDR3 totals 16 residues. CDR1 and CDR2 (germline): LNHNV, YYDKDF (reference sequence). The J segment lost 2 bases and the V segment lost 5 bases, leaving 8 bases of the junction unmatched.

The V call is TRBV11-2, the J call TRBJ2-7; D call uncertain. Trimming took off 4 bases at V and 3 bases at J, with 10 bases between the two ends. The length of the CDR3 is 13 residues. CDR1 is SGHAT, CDR2 FQNNGV, per germline. The CDR3: CASSSHSHYEQYF. CDR3 nucleotides: TGTGCCAGCAGCTCCCACAGTCACTACGAGCAGTACTTC.

The rearrangement links TRBV25-1 to TRBJ1-1, with 8 bases aligning to TRBD1. CDR3 length equals 17 residues. Trimming at V came to 1 base and at J to 2 bases, leaving 9 bases not matched to a gene. The germline V gene encodes CDR1 MGHDK and CDR2 SYGVNS. The DNA of the CDR3 is TGTGCCAGCAGTGAATTGGACAGGGAGAGGGGTAACACTGAAGCTTTCTTT. It codes for CASSELDRERGNTEAFF.

The rearrangement joins TRBV29-1 to TRBJ2-1; D is uncertain. Germline CDR1 and CDR2: SQVTM and ANQGSEA. The CDR3 length is 12 residues. V lost 0 bases, J lost 3 bases, and 3 bases lay in between. Here the CDR3 DNA reads TGCAGCGTTGAAGAAGGCTACAATGAGCAGTTCTTC. Its translation: CSVEEGYNEQFF.

The rearrangement links TRBV27 to TRBJ1-1, with no clear D. Germline V CDR1 and CDR2: MNHEY, SMNVEV (reference sequence). Trimming shortened V by 3 bases and J by 0 bases, and 14 bases separated the two germline ends. The CDR3 has 16 residues. The CDR3 region has the DNA TGTGCCAGCAGTTTTATCCTCCGCGGGGTGAACACTGAAGCTTTCTTT. The encoded protein is CASSFILRGVNTEAFF.

This chain connects TRBV14 to TRBJ1-3; D not resolved. The V end was cut by 0 bases, the J end by 8 bases, with 14 bases between. The CDR3 extends over 15 amino acids. Germline V gene lookup returns CDR1 SGHDN and CDR2 FVKESK. CDR3 sequence: CASSQDPWGSHTIYF. DNA of the CDR3: TGTGCCAGCAGCCAAGACCCATGGGGTTCTCACACCATATATTTT.

This CDR3 reads CASSQWPEAFF. The DNA for the CDR3 is TGTGCCAGCAGCCAATGGCCTGAAGCTTTCTTT. J is TRBJ1-1 and V is TRBV7-9; D not certain. The CDR3 runs to 11 residues. The ends were cut back, 5 bases at V and 6 bases at J, with 7 bases in the middle. Germline CDR1 and CDR2: SEHNR and FQNEAQ (reference sequence).

The chain carries TRBV7-9 and TRBJ2-7; 11 bases line up with TRBD2. CDR1 is SEHNR, CDR2 FQNEAQ, per germline (reference sequence). The ends lost 4 bases at V and 0 bases at J; junction bases unmatched: 5. This CDR3 region has 16 residues. The CDR3 is CASSSSSGGSSYEQYF. Here the CDR3 DNA reads TGTGCCAGCAGCTCCTCTAGCGGGGGGAGCTCCTACGAGCAGTACTTC.

The chain couples TRBV5-6 to TRBJ2-7; 8 nucleotides line up with TRBD2. Germline CDR1 is SGHDT and CDR2 is YYEEEE. The CDR3 has 14 residues. V lost 0 bases and J lost 2; bases outside the gene matches: 1. This CDR3 is CASSLGLATYEQYF. The CDR3 DNA follows: TGTGCCAGCAGCTTGGGACTAGCGACCTACGAGCAGTACTTC.

DNA for the CDR3: TGTGCCAGCAGCTTAGTGGGCGGGAGGAACACCGGGGAGCTGTTTTTT. Translation gives CASSLVGGRNTGELFF. The chain is built from TRBV7-8 and TRBJ2-2; 7 positions agree with TRBD2. Trimming at V came to 1 base and at J to 1 base, leaving 3 bases not matched to a gene. The CDR3 is made up of 16 amino acids. CDR1 is SGHVS and CDR2 is FQNEAQ in the germline V gene.

This chain joins TRBV27 and TRBJ1-2, with D perhaps matching TRBD1 (6 bases). The germline V gene has CDR1 MNHEY and CDR2 SMNVEV (reference sequence). The V end was cut by 0 bases, the J end by 4 bases, with 12 bases between. CDR3 length equals 15 residues. The CDR3 spells CASSLSSGAGYGYTF. CDR3 nucleotide sequence: TGTGCCAGCAGTTTATCCTCAGGGGCGGGCTATGGCTACACCTTC.

V gene TRBV19 combines with J gene TRBJ2-7, with D unresolved. This CDR3 is 15 amino acids long. The V gene lost 3 bases and the J gene lost 3 bases, with 15 bases spanning the gap. The V gene's germline CDR1 is LNHDA and CDR2 SQIVND (reference sequence). The CDR3 region is CASSIAPATNYEQYF. In DNA, the CDR3 is TGTGCCAGTAGTATTGCGCCGGCGACGAACTACGAGCAGTACTTC.